These 8 T cell receptor beta chains were sequenced from one sample in a study of blood T cell repertoires in COVID-19. TCRdb keeps only in-frame clones here, not all; method: immunoSEQ multiplex PCR. The table has approximately 300,000 clones, 85% seen once. The sample taken for sequencing was PBMCs or T cells enriched from blood (not recorded which). The receptors shown here come from a woman aged 25 to 39 who had been exposed to COVID-19.

As to this clone: This CDR3 is also generated by other DNA sequences in the sample. The chain is built from TRBV28 and TRBJ1-1; D remains ambiguous. Trimming pared 6 bases from V and 0 bases from J, leaving 8 bases between. Germline-derived CDR1 and CDR2 are MDHEN and SYDVKM. The CDR3 sequence is 13 residues long. CDR3 sequence: CASSPGLNTEAFF. CDR3 coding DNA: TGTGCCAGCAGCCCGGGGTTGAACACTGAAGCTTTCTTT.

CDR3: CAWSIGAGQSNYGYTF. CDR3 DNA: TGTGCCTGGAGTATAGGCGCGGGACAGTCTAACTATGGCTACACCTTC. The genes are TRBV30 and TRBJ1-2, with TRBD1 identical over 7 bases. The CDR3 runs 16 residues. The junction had 9 bases not matched to a gene; V was cut back by 2 bases and J by 0 bases. Germline CDR1 and CDR2: GTSNPN and SVGIG (reference sequence).

This clone came up once. The chain couples TRBV7-2 to TRBJ1-5; possible D gene TRBD1, 5 bases. Per germline, CDR1 SGHTA and CDR2 FQGNSA. Between the trimmed V and J ends, which lost 1 base and 4 bases, there was a span of 14 bases. The CDR3 loop spans 16 amino acids. The CDR3 is CASSLVPRAQNQPQHF. The CDR3 nucleotides are TGTGCCAGCAGCTTAGTGCCCAGGGCGCAGAATCAGCCCCAGCATTTT.

The V gene is TRBV12-2, the J gene TRBJ2-3; the table gives TRBD2 as D, unverified against the DNA. TRBV12-2 is a pseudogene segment. The CDR3 sequence is 12 residues long. The CDR3 DNA reads TGTGCAAGTCGCTTAGTCCTGGATACGCAGTATTTT. This gives the protein CASRLVLDTQYF.

V and J are TRBV28 and TRBJ2-1; 11 nucleotides match TRBD1. With V trimmed by 4 bases and J by 4 bases, 3 bases remained unmatched. The CDR3 consists of 15 residues. Germline V gene data show CDR1 as MDHEN and CDR2 as SYDVKM. The CDR3 reads CASSSDRGLYNEQFF. CDR3 in DNA: TGTGCCAGCAGTTCGGACAGGGGGCTTTACAATGAGCAGTTCTTC. The full variable domain, with the rest looked up from reference TRBV28 and TRBJ2-1, is DVKVTQSSRYLVKRTGEKVFLECVQDMDHENMFWYRQDPGLGLRLIYFSYDVKMKEKGDIPEGYSVSREKKERFSLILESASTNQTSMYLCASSSDRGLYNEQFFGPGTRLTVL.

The rearrangement uses TRBV10-3 and TRBJ2-2; TRBD2 is a possible D gene (6 bases). Trimming stripped 4 bases from V and 4 bases from J, with 13 bases between. The germline gives CDR1 ENHRY, CDR2 SYGVKD. The CDR3 runs 15 residues. The DNA for the CDR3 is TGTGCCATCAGTGTGGAGGGGAGGAGCACCGGGGAGCTGTTTTTT. Residues: CAISVEGRSTGELFF.

The chain links TRBV18 to TRBJ2-7; 9 bases are a match to TRBD2. This CDR3 contains 14 residues. J was trimmed by 3 bases and V by 4 bases; bases with no gene match: 4. Germline V gene data show CDR1 as KGHSH and CDR2 as LQKENI. In nucleotides, the CDR3 is TGTGCCAGCTCACAAGAGACTAGCGGCTACGAGCAGTACTTC. Translated: CASSQETSGYEQYF. The full variable domain, in which reference TRBV18 and TRBJ2-7 provide the parts outside the CDR3, is NAGVMQNPRHLVRRRGQEARLRCSPMKGHSHVYWYRQLPEEGLKFMVYLQKENIIDESGMPKERFSAEFPKEGPSILRIQQVVRGDSAAYFCASSQETSGYEQYFGPGTRLTVT.

The gene calls are TRBV2 and TRBJ1-5, with TRBD1 identical over 8 bases. With V trimmed by 5 bases and J by 3 bases, 3 bases remained unmatched. The CDR3 sequence is 14 residues long. Germline CDR1 reads SNHLY; CDR2 reads FYNNEI. In nucleotides, the CDR3 is TGTGCCAGCAGTCAGGGACAGGCCAATCAGCCCCAGCATTTT. Translation gives CASSQGQANQPQHF.